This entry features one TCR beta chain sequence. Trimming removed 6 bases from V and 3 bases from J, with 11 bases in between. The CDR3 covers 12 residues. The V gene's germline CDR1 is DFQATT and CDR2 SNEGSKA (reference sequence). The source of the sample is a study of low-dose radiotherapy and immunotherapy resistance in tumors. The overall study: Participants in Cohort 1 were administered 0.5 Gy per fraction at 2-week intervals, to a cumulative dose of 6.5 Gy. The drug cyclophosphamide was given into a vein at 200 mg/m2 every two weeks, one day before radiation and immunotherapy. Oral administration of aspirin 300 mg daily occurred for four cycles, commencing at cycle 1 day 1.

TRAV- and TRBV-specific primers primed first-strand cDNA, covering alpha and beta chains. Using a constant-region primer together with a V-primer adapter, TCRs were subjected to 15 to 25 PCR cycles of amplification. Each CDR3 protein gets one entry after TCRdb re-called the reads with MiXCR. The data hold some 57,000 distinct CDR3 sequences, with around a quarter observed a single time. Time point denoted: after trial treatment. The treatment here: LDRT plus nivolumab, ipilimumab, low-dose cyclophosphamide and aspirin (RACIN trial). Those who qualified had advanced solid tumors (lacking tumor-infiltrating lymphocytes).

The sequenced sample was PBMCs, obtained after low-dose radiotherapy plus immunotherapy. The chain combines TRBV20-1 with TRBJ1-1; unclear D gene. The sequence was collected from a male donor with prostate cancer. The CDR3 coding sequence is TGCAGTGCCATCGGAGGGTACACTGAAGCTTTCTTT. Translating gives CSAIGGYTEAFF.